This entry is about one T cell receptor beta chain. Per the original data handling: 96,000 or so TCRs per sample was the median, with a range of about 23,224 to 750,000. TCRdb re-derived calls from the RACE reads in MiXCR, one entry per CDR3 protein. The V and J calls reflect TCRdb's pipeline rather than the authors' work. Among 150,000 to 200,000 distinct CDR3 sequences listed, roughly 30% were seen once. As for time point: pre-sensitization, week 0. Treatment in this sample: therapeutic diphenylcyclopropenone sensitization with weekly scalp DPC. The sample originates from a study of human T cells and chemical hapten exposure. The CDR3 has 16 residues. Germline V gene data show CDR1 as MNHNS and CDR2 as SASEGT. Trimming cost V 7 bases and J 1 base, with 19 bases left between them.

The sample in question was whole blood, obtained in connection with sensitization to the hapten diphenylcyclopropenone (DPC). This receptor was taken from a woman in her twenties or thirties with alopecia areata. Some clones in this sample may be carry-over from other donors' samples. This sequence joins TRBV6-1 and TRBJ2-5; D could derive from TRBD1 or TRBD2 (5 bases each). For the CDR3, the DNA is TGTGCCAGCATCGGGACCCACTTAGGGTCCCAAGAGACCCAGTACTTC. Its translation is CASIGTHLGSQETQYF.